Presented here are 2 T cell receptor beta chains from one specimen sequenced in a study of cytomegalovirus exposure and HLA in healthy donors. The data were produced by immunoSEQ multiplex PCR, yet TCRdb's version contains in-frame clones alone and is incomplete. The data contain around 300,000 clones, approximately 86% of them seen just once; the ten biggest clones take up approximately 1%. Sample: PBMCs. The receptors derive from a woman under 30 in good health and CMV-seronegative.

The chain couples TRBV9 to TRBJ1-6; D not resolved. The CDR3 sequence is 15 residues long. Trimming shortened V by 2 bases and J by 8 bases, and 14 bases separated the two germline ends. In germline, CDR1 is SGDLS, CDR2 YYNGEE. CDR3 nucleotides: TGTGCCAGCAGCGTTGGTGGGGAGGCGGATTCACCCCTCCACTTT. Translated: CASSVGGEADSPLHF.

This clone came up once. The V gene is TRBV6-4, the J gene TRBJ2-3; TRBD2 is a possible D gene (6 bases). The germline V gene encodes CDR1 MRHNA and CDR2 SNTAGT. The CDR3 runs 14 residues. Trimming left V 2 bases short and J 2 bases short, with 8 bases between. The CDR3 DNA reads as TGTGCCAGCAGTGACCCGGGACTCACAGATACGCAGTATTTT. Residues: CASSDPGLTDTQYF.